This T cell receptor beta chain was recovered during a study of T cell changes during pregnancy in multiple sclerosis. Using immunoSEQ multiplex PCR, the repertoire was profiled, and TCRdb retains in-frame clones only, with some absent. The sample includes 85,000 to 130,000 clones, 85% to 95% of them seen just once. Germline values: CDR1 KGHSH, CDR2 LQKENI. The CDR3 totals 17 residues. Between the trimmed V and J ends, which lost 2 bases and 0 bases, there was a span of 14 bases. The sequencing used peripheral blood, collected in the second trimester of pregnancy. This receptor was identified in a female donor with multiple sclerosis, enrolled in a pregnancy study. The V and J genes are TRBV18 and TRBJ2-1; D unclear. CDR3 sequence (DNA): TGTGCCAGCTCACCAGCCACGCAGAGACTCTCCTACAATGAGCAGTTCTTC. It codes for CASSPATQRLSYNEQFF. The complete variable domain, with remaining parts taken from reference TRBV18 and TRBJ2-1, reads NAGVMQNPRHLVRRRGQEARLRCSPMKGHSHVYWYRQLPEEGLKFMVYLQKENIIDESGMPKERFSAEFPKEGPSILRIQQVVRGDSAAYFCASSPATQRLSYNEQFFGPGTRLTVL.